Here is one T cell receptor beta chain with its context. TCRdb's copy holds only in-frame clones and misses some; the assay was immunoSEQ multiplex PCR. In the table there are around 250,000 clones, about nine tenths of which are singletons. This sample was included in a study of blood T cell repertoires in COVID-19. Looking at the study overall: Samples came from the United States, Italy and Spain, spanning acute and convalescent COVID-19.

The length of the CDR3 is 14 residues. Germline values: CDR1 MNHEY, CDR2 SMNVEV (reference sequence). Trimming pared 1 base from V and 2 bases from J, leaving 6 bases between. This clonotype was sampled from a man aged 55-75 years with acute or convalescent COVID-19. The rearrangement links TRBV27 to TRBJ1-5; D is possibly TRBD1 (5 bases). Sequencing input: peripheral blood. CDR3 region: CASSLWGGNQPQHF. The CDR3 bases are TGTGCCAGCAGTTTATGGGGCGGCAATCAGCCCCAGCATTTT.